The present T cell receptor (beta chain) was sequenced within a study of regulatory T cells in long-lasting Graves disease. Time point here: newly diagnosed GD, antithyroid drugs for less than 3 months. There was RNA extracted from PBMCs, and the TCR library was made from it. Building the TCR beta libraries relied on iRepertoire HTBI primers, and CDR3 regions underwent Arm-PCR. Using its own MiXCR run on the multiplex PCR reads, TCRdb lists one record per CDR3 protein. The sample has 400,000 to 450,000 distinct CDR3 sequences, 15% seen once. This sample also appeared in a second study, on T cells in Graves' hyperthyroidism and ophthalmopathy. That paper states: The study left out patients who had uncontrolled infection, other autoimmune disease, pregnancy or lactation.

The clonotype originates from a woman aged 25 to 39 with Graves disease. The sequences come from peripheral blood mononuclear cells (PBMCs), collected at new diagnosis, from a patient treated with antithyroid drugs.

CDR3 DNA sequence: TGTGCCACCAGTGAAAAGACTAGCGGGAGGGCCTGGGATGAGCAGTTCTTC. Translated: CATSEKTSGRAWDEQFF. This chain uses TRBV24-1 with TRBJ2-1; TRBD2 aligns across 14 bases. Germline lookup yields CDR1 KGHDR and CDR2 SFDVKD. Germline trimming cut 4 bases from V and 8 bases from J; bases unmatched to any gene: 9. This CDR3 region has 17 residues.